This T cell receptor beta chain came from a study of persistence of HIV-infected CD4 T cells (dated by TCRdb to 2020 to 2021). As for the study more broadly: CMV- and HIV-1 Gag-responding CD4+ T cells were isolated from ART-treated individuals so that antigen-driven clonal expansion of HIV-1-infected cells could be examined. The median time the participants had spent on suppressive ART was over 7 years. Apart from two participants who underwent leukapheresis at a single time point, peripheral blood samples of up to about 180 mL were collected from participants at multiple time points. TCRbeta sequencing assessed the clonality of all cells in each sorted population, while proviral sequencing assessed the clonality of infected cells. In the cross-participant TCR cluster analysis, roughly 8 participants were included for CMV and more than five participants were included for Gag. Findings and caveats that apply to the study as a whole: Only a small number of individuals took part in the study, and the range of antigens tested was limited. Antigen-responding cells were enriched for expanded CDR3beta sequences that were degenerate, which suggests that CD4+ responses to CMV and Gag underwent convergent selection. Within the same sorted populations, how oligoclonal the TCRs were correlated with how oligoclonal the proviruses were. Significantly lower TCRbeta richness was observed in CMV- and Gag-responding cells than in anti-CD3/anti-CD28-responding cells, and higher oligoclonality was observed in CMV-responding cells than in CD3/CD28-stimulated and Gag-responding cells. Bulk TCR analyses could not be limited to the rare CMV-responding cells that actually contained HIV-1 proviruses.

The immunoSEQ hsTCRB assay version 4, run in survey mode, was used to sequence TCRbeta repertoires from genomic DNA. For TCRbeta sequencing, genomic DNA was diluted to approximately 10 ng/uL, and up to 1 ug was used per sample. The study's own analysis went as follows. Analysis of the TCRbeta data was done in ImmunoSeq Analyzer 3.0, and diversity was computed on productive nucleotide rearrangements. Using the Immunarch R package, the improved Chao index served to estimate lower-bound TCR diversity and the Gini coefficient served to estimate clonality. When different nucleotide rearrangements encoded the same CDR3beta amino acid sequence, each rearrangement was treated as a distinct clonotype. Differential abundance analysis identified TCRbeta sequences significantly enriched in antigen-responding cells relative to anti-CD3/anti-CD28-activated cells. GLIPH2 clustered TCRs by predicted peptide-MHC specificity, both within individual participants and across merged participant data sets. The table was pulled from immuneACCESS by TCRdb, which kept in-frame rearrangements only. Such tables lose some clones; where checked, under half of the loss comes from unresolved V genes, and the rest has no known cause. The DNA gave D and trimming, while V, J and clone size come from that table. Here the sample has more than 45,000 clones; more than 60% occur a single time. Together, the top ten hold approximately 3% of the sample.

The sample's treatment or condition label, decoded: suppressive antiretroviral therapy. Cells were stimulated with lysates of CMV-infected fibroblasts at roughly 11 ug/mL. Memory CD4+ T cells that did not respond, being CD40L-negative, CD69-negative and CD45RO-high, were sorted as memory populations depleted of antigen-responding cells. HIV-1-infected adults in whom suppressive ART had been started during chronic infection were enrolled as participants. Plasma HIV-1 RNA had been undetectable (below 50 copies/mL) in participants for at least 4 years. To be included, a participant needed positive CMV serology and a CD4+ T cell count above 400 cells/uL. Before stimulation, PBMCs were isolated using density centrifugation and then depleted of CD8+ T cells. CD8-depleted PBMCs were stimulated for over 15 hours with anti-CD28/CD49d costimulation, CD40-blocking antibody and enfuvirtide to prevent new infections. Cells were sorted on a Beckman Coulter MoFlo Legacy or XDP sorter, with propidium iodide excluding dead cells. The QIAamp DNA Mini Kit was used for genomic DNA extraction from samples above one million cells, and the Quick-DNA Microprep Kit was used otherwise.

This clone has a single count. The antigen this receptor binds is unknown. Within one base of it there is no much larger clone, and no base qualities were kept. The V end gives up 7 bases and the J end 0 bases, leaving 6 bases in the junction not matched to a gene. The CDR3 measures 15 amino acids from cysteine to phenylalanine. Solely the CDR3 DNA is kept, with 45 bases framed from the first base. From the germline V gene, CDR1 is MNHEY and CDR2 is SVGAGI. The chain links TRBV6-5 with TRBJ1-3; the junction holds 7 bases that match TRBD1. Sequenced here: CD4+ T cells sorted from PBMCs after roughly 20-hour stimulation, sampled from a patient who received antiretroviral therapy. This sample's cell subset or site label indicates: CD40L-CD69- CD45RO-high memory CD4 T cells not responding to CMV lysate. The source of this sequence is an adult man with HIV who was CMV-seropositive. CDR3 protein: CASTRDSFSGNTIYF. The DNA reads as follows: TGTGCCAGCACCCGGGACAGCTTCTCTGGAAACACCATATATTTT.